A selection of T cell receptor beta chains follows, all from one sample in a study of PD-1 blockade in classical Hodgkin lymphoma. Profiling relied on immunoSEQ multiplex PCR, and the TCRdb table lists in-frame clones only, not all of them. This table has several thousand clones, 84% appearing once. The sample here was peripheral blood mononuclear cells (PBMCs), taken at baseline. The receptors shown here come from a human donor with classical Hodgkin lymphoma. Each CDR3 is given with its conserved first and last residue. Fields, in order: CDR3 DNA, CDR3 protein, clone size, J gene, D gene, V gene. The D gene is left open where the match is weak. Some rows have no size entry. The others give once, few or many, or a class for an expanded clone.

TGTGCCAGCAGTGCGGGAGTCAACACTGAAGCTTTCTTT CASSAGVNTEAFF few TRBJ1-1 . TRBV2
TGTGCCAGCAGCTCCGGGACCACCGGCAATGAGCAGTTCTTC CASSSGTTGNEQFF few TRBJ2-1 . TRBV7-9
TGTGCCAGCGGCCCGGAGTACAGCACAGATACGCAGTATTTT CASGPEYSTDTQYF . TRBJ2-3 . TRBV7-9
TGTGCCAGCAGTTACGCCCCGACCCTCTCCTGGGGTGAAGCTTTCTTT CASSYAPTLSWGEAFF once TRBJ1-1 . TRBV6-5
TGTGCCAGCGGTGTCACAGATACGCAGTATTTT CASGVTDTQYF . TRBJ2-3 . TRBV6-6
TGTGCCTGGACTCTGAGCGGGGCGAGCACAGATACGCAGTATTTT CAWTLSGASTDTQYF . TRBJ2-3 TRBD2 TRBV30
TGTGCCAGCAGCGTGCAGGATCGATTAGCTAACTATGGCTACACCTTC CASSVQDRLANYGYTF . TRBJ1-2 . TRBV5-8
TGTGCCAGCAGCGAGACGGGGGTGTCCTACGAGCAGTACTTC CASSETGVSYEQYF . TRBJ2-7 . TRBV9
TGTGCCAGCTACCTCGGGGAGGGGTACAATGAGCAGTTCTTC CASYLGEGYNEQFF . TRBJ2-1 TRBD2 TRBV11-2
TGCGCCAGCAGCCAAGTTCCCGGACGCGGGGTGGGCGAGCAGTACTTC CASSQVPGRGVGEQYF . TRBJ2-7 . TRBV4-1
TGTGCCAGTCAAAAGACAGGGTCTGGGGCCAACGTCCTGACTTTC CASQKTGSGANVLTF . TRBJ2-6 TRBD1 TRBV19
TGTGCCAGCAGCTCACGGGACAGGGGGCTCTTTCGCGGCTACACCTTC CASSSRDRGLFRGYTF . TRBJ1-2 TRBD1 TRBV9
TGTGCCAGCAGCACCTCCCCAGCGGGAGGGCCGGGGTACAATGAGCAGTTCTTC CASSTSPAGGPGYNEQFF . TRBJ2-1 TRBD2 TRBV7-6
TGTGCCAGCCATAGGGACAGGGGGCTTGGGTACGAGCAGTACTTC CASHRDRGLGYEQYF few TRBJ2-7 TRBD1 TRBV2
TGTGCCTGGAAGACAGAGAACACTGAAGCTTTCTTT CAWKTENTEAFF . TRBJ1-1 . TRBV30
TGCGCCAGCAGACCCGATAGCGGCGAGACCCAGTACTTC CASRPDSGETQYF . TRBJ2-5 . TRBV5-1
TGTGCCACCAGCAAAAGTCGGGGACTAGCGGGAGTAGGAACCTACAATGAGCAGTTCTTC CATSKSRGLAGVGTYNEQFF . TRBJ2-1 TRBD2 TRBV15
TGTGCCAGCAGCCGCGACAGAGACTACGAGCAGTACTTC CASSRDRDYEQYF . TRBJ2-7 . TRBV7-3
TGTGCCAGCAGCTTACGATCACTAGCGGGAGGATCCTACAATGAGCAGTTCTTC CASSLRSLAGGSYNEQFF . TRBJ2-1 TRBD2 TRBV11-1
TGTGCCAGCAGCTTCGCGGGAGGGCCCAATGAGCAGTTCTTC CASSFAGGPNEQFF . TRBJ2-1 TRBD2 TRBV7-3
TGTGCCAGCAGCTTAAGAGGGGCCGGTGAAAAACTGTTTTTT CASSLRGAGEKLFF . TRBJ1-4 . TRBV11-2
TGTGCCAGCAGTAAAGCGGGAGAGCAGGGCGAGCAGTACTTC CASSKAGEQGEQYF . TRBJ2-7 TRBD2 TRBV28
TGTGCCAGCAGCGTAGGATCTAGTTTACCCACAGATACGCAGTATTTT CASSVGSSLPTDTQYF few TRBJ2-3 . TRBV9
TGTGCCAGCAGCGCAGGAGGTGGAAACACCATATATTTT CASSAGGGNTIYF . TRBJ1-3 . TRBV9